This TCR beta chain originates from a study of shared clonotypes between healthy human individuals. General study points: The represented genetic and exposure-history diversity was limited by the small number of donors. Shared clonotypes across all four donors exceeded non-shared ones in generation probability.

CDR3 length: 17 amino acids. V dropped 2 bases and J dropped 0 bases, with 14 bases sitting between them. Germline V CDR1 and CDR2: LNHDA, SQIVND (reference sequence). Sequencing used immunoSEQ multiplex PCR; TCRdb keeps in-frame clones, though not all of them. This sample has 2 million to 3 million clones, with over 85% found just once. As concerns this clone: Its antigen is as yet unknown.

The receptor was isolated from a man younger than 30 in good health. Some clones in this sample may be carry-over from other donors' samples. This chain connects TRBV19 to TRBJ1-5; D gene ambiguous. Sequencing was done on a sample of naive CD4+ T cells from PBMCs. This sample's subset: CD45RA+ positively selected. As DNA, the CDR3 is TGTGCCAGTAGTATATTAGGGTGGCCTTATAGCAATCAGCCCCAGCATTTT. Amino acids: CASSILGWPYSNQPQHF.